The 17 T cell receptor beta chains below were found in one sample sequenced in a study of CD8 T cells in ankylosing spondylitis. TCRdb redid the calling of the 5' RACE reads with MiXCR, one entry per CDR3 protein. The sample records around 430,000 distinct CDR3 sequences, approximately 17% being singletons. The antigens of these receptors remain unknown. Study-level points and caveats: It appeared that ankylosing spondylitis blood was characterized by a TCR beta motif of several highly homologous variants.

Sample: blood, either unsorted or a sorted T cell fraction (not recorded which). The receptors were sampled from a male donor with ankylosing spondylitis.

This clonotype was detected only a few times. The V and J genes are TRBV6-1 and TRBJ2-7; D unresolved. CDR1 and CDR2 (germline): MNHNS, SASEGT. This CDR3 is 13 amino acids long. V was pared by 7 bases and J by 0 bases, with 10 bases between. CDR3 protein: CASTSEFSYEQYF. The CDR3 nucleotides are TGTGCCAGCACCTCCGAATTCTCCTACGAGCAGTACTTC.

CDR3 amino acids: CASSADRGLGTEAFF. The CDR3 DNA sequence: TGCGCCAGCAGCGCCGACAGGGGGTTAGGGACTGAAGCTTTCTTT. V and J are TRBV5-1 and TRBJ1-1; 9 bases match TRBD1. The CDR3 is made up of 15 amino acids. CDR1 SGHRS and CDR2 YFSETQ come from the germline V gene. V shed 4 bases, J shed 5 bases, and the junction held 9 bases outside the gene matches.

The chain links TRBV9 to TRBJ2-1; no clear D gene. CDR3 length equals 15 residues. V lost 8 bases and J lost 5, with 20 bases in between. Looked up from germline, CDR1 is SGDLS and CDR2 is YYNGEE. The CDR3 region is CASCVLVDFHNEQFF. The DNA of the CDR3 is TGTGCCAGTTGCGTCTTGGTAGACTTCCACAATGAGCAGTTCTTC.

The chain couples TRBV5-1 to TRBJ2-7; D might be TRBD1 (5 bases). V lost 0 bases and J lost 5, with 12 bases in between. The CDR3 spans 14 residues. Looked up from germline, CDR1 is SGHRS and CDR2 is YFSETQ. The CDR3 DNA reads TGCGCCAGCAGCTTGGGCCAGGGAAGGCACGAGCAGTACTTC. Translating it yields CASSLGQGRHEQYF.

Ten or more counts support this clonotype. CDR3 sequence: CSGGTLQKGYTF. The DNA for the CDR3 is TGCAGCGGGGGGACTCTGCAGAAGGGCTACACCTTC. This chain connects TRBV29-1 to TRBJ1-2; D may be TRBD1 (5 bases). V lost 7 bases and J lost 8, with 17 bases in between. The germline V gene encodes CDR1 SQVTM and CDR2 ANQGSEA. The CDR3 spans 12 residues.

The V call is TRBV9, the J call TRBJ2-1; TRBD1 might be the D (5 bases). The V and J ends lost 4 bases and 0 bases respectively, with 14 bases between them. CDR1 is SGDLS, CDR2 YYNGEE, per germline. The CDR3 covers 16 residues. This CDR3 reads CASSLQDGPSYNEQFF. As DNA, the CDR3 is TGTGCCAGCAGCTTACAGGACGGACCCTCCTACAATGAGCAGTTCTTC.

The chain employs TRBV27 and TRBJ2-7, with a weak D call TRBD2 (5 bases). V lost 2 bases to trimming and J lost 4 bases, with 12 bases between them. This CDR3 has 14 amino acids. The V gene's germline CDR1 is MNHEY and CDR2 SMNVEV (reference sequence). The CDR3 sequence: CASSLGSGIYEQYF. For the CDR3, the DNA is TGTGCCAGCAGTTTAGGTTCGGGAATATACGAGCAGTACTTC.

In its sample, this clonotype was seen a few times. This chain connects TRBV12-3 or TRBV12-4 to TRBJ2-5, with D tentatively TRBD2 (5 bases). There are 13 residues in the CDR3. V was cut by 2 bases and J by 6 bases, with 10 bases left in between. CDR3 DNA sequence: TGTGCCAGCAGTTTACGGACGGGGAAGACCCAGTACTTC. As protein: CASSLRTGKTQYF.

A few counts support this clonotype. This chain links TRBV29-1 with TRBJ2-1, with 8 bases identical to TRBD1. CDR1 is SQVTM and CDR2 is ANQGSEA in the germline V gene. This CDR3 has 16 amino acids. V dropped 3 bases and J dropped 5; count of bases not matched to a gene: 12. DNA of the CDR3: TGCAGCGTTGAGGGAGTGGACAGGGCTTCCAACAATGAGCAGTTCTTC. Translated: CSVEGVDRASNNEQFF.

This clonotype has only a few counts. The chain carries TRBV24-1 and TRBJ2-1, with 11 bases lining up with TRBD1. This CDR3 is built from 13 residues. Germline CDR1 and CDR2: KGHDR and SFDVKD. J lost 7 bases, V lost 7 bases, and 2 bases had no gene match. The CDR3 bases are TGTGCCACCAGAGGGACAGGGGGGAATGAGCAGTTCTTC. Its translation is CATRGTGGNEQFF.

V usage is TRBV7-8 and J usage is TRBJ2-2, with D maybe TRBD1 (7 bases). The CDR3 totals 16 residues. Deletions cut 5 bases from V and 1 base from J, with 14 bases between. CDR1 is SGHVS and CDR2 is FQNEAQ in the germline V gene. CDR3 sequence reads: CASSAGTAQNTGELFF. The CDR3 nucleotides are TGTGCCAGCAGCGCGGGGACAGCCCAGAACACCGGGGAGCTGTTTTTT.

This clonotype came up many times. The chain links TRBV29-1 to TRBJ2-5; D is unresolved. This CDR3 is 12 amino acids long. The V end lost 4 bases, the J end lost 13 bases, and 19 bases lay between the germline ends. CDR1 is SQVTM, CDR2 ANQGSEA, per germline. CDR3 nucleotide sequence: TGCAGCGTTGGGTGGCAGGTCCGGGCTCCGTACTTC. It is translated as CSVGWQVRAPYF. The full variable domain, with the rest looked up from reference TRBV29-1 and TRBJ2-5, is SAVISQKPSRDICQRGTSLTIQCQVDSQVTMMFWYRQQPGQSLTLIATANQGSEATYESGFVIDKFPISRPNLTFSTLTVSNMSPEDSSIYLCSVGWQVRAPYFGPGTRLLVL.

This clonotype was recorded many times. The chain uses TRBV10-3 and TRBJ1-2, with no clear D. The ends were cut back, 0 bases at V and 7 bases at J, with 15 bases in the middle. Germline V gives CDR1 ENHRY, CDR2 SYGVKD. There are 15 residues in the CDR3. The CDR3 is CAISESSAAVSGYTF. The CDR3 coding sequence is TGTGCCATCAGTGAGTCCTCGGCCGCCGTGAGTGGCTACACCTTC.

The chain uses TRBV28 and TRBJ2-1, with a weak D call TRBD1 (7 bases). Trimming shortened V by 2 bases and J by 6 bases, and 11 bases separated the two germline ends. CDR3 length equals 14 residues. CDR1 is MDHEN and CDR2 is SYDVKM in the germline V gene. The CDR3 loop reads CASSLLQGGNEQFF. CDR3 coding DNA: TGTGCCAGCAGTTTACTTCAGGGGGGCAATGAGCAGTTCTTC.

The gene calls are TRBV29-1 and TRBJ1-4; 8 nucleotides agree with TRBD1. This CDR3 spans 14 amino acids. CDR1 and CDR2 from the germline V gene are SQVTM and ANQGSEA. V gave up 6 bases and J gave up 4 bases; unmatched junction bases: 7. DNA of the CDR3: TGCAGCGTCCCAGGGGGCATCAGTAATGAAAAACTGTTTTTT. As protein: CSVPGGISNEKLFF.

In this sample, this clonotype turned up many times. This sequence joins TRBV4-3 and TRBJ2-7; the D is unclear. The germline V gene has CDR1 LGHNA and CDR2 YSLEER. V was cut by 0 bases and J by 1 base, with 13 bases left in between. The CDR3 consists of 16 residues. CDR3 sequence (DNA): TGCGCCAGCAGCCAAGAGGTGGCGCTTTTTTCCTACGAGCAGTACTTC. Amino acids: CASSQEVALFSYEQYF.

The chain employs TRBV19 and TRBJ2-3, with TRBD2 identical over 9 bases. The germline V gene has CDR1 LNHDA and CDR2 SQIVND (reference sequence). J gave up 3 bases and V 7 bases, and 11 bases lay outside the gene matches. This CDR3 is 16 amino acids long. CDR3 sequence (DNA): TGTGCCAGTACACCGGCGGGGGGGCATTATACAGATACGCAGTATTTT. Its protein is CASTPAGGHYTDTQYF. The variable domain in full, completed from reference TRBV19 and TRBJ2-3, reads DGGITQSPKYLFRKEGQNVTLSCEQNLNHDAMYWYRQDPGQGLRLIYYSQIVNDFQKGDIAEGYSVSREKKESFPLTVTSAQKNPTAFYLCASTPAGGHYTDTQYFGPGTRLTVL.